This T cell receptor (beta chain) was recovered during a study of T cells in Graves' hyperthyroidism and ophthalmopathy. Worth noting for this clonotype: Its antigen is still unknown.

Amplified TCR beta CDR3 regions came from RNA transcripts. First-round RT-PCR of the TCR CDR3 relied on the HTBI primer set. TCRdb reprocessed the multiplex PCR reads via MiXCR and lists one record per CDR3 protein. This sample has 600,000 to 700,000 distinct CDR3 sequences, with 14% to 15% found just once. Germline loops: CDR1 MDHEN, CDR2 SYDVKM. This CDR3 contains 16 residues. V lost 5 bases to trimming and J lost 0 bases; unmatched junction nucleotides: 6. Study outcomes and limitations: Ophthalmopathy and stable hyperthyroidism were told apart by a 13 V-J model. Ophthalmopathy onset followed model prediction by a median around 6.6 months. Most clonotypes expanded in thyroid above 0.001 were likewise present in blood.

The rearrangement joins TRBV28 to TRBJ1-5; TRBD1 matches at 8 bases. Sequencing was carried out using blood. This sequence originates from a woman aged 40 to 49 with Graves' ophthalmopathy. CDR3 loop: CASSPGGLYSNQPQHF. CDR3 coding DNA: TGTGCCAGCAGTCCAGGGGGCCTTTATAGCAATCAGCCCCAGCATTTT.